Described below is a single TCR beta chain sequence and its context. The data were obtained in a study of blood T cell repertoires in COVID-19. Looking at the study overall: Whether acute or convalescent, the COVID-19 samples came from the United States, Italy and Spain. Sources were T cells, B-cell-depleted T cells, or PBMCs; the material itself was cDNA or gDNA.

Authors' data handling: Nucleated cell number was recorded as an estimate derived from reference gene primer amplification. Here immunoSEQ multiplex PCR was the method, and the copy in TCRdb shows in-frame clones only, minus some. V, J and clone size derive from that table, while D and trimming were established from the DNA sequence. The sample yields around 200,000 clones, roughly nine tenths seen once. The CDR3 totals 16 residues. The J segment lost 5 bases and the V segment lost 4 bases, leaving 10 bases of the junction unmatched. Germline assignment: CDR1 SNHLY and CDR2 FYNNEI. This receptor was taken from a man between 65 and 85 years old with active or convalescent COVID-19. Source material: peripheral blood. The chain recombines TRBV2 with TRBJ2-1; 8 bases align to TRBD1. The CDR3 nucleotides read TGTGCCAGCAGTGCCCAGGGGGCCACACAAAACAATGAGCAGTTCTTC. As protein: CASSAQGATQNNEQFF. The full variable domain, in which reference TRBV2 and TRBJ2-1 provide the parts outside the CDR3, is EPEVTQTPSHQVTQMGQEVILRCVPISNHLYFYWYRQILGQKVEFLVSFYNNEISEKSEIFDDQFSVERPDGSNFTLKIRSTKLEDSAMYFCASSAQGATQNNEQFFGPGTRLTVL.